These T cell receptor beta chains were read from a single sample in a study of blood T cell repertoires in COVID-19. The table came from immunoSEQ multiplex PCR; TCRdb's copy has only in-frame clones and leaves some out. Of about 110,000 clones listed, roughly two thirds were seen once; the top ten hold 5% to 6.5%. Sample: peripheral blood. These TCRs come from an elderly man with acute or convalescent COVID-19. CDR3s include the opening cysteine and the closing phenylalanine or tryptophan. The D gene is left open where the match is weak. Not every row has a clone size; where given, it reads once, few, many or a size class.

>NA|TRBV4-3|TRBJ2-3|14|NA
TGCGCCAGCAGCCAAATTGGGGCCCTAGATACGCAGTATTTT
CASSQIGALDTQYF
>NA|TRBV19|TRBJ2-1|15|NA
TGTGCCAGTAGTCCAACTCAGGGAACTGACAATGAGCAGTTCTTC
CASSPTQGTDNEQFF
>NA|TRBV27|TRBJ2-1|14|NA
TGTGCCAGCAGTTTATCGAAGGGGTACAATGAGCAGTTCTTC
CASSLSKGYNEQFF
>few|TRBV28|TRBJ2-1|17|TRBD2
TGTGCCAGCAGTTTTAGCCGGCTAGCGGGGCTTAACCGGGAGCAGTTCTTC
CASSFSRLAGLNREQFF
>NA|TRBV4-1|TRBJ1-6|14|NA
TGCGCCAGCAAACTCGGGACTGCAGATTCACCCCTCCACTTT
CASKLGTADSPLHF
>NA|TRBV9|TRBJ1-2|14|TRBD1
TGTGCCAGCAGCGATGGGGGGACAGGGTTCGGCTACACCTTC
CASSDGGTGFGYTF
>NA|TRBV18|TRBJ2-5|14|NA
TGTGCCAGCTCACCACAGTCGGGGAAAGAGACCCAGTACTTC
CASSPQSGKETQYF
>NA|TRBV7-8|TRBJ2-5|12|NA
TGTGCCAGCATCCCGTACCAAGAGACCCAGTACTTC
CASIPYQETQYF
>NA|TRBV5-1|TRBJ1-2|15|NA
TGCGCCAGCAGCCCGGGGAACCAAGCTAACTATGGCTACACCTTC
CASSPGNQANYGYTF
>NA|TRBV18|TRBJ2-7|13|NA
TGTGCCAGCCTAAGGGAGCGCTCCTACGAGCAGTACTTC
CASLRERSYEQYF
>NA|TRBV28|TRBJ2-1|16|TRBD2
TGTGCCAGCAGTACACCCGGGACTAGTGTCGGCAATGAGCAGTTCTTC
CASSTPGTSVGNEQFF
>NA|TRBV14|TRBJ2-3|13|TRBD1
TGTGCCAGCAGTGAGGGACAGGGGTCGACGCAGTATTTT
CASSEGQGSTQYF
>NA|TRBV9|TRBJ2-5|15|NA
TGTGCCAGCAGCATCGGGGCTAGCGACCAAGAGACCCAGTACTTC
CASSIGASDQETQYF
>NA|TRBV7-9|TRBJ1-3|16|NA
TGTGCCAGCAGCTTGGCACAGTCCCTCTCTGGAAACACCATATATTTT
CASSLAQSLSGNTIYF
>NA|TRBV5-4|TRBJ2-1|16|TRBD2
TGTGCCAGCAGCTTGGCCCCGGGAGGGCCTGAGAATGAGCAGTTCTTC
CASSLAPGGPENEQFF
>NA|TRBV21-1|TRBJ1-3|12|NA
TGTGCCAGCGCATCGCGAGGAAACACCATATATTTT
CASASRGNTIYF
>few|TRBV5-6|TRBJ1-1|12|NA
TGTGCCAGCAGTTCCGGTCCGGCTGAAGCTTTCTTT
CASSSGPAEAFF
>NA|TRBV5-6|TRBJ1-1|14|TRBD1
TGTGCCAGCAGCTCGGGACAGCGGGGGGCTGAAGCTTTCTTT
CASSSGQRGAEAFF
>once|TRBV28|TRBJ2-1|12|TRBD2
TGTGCCAGCAGCAACCTAGCGGGAGTGTCGCTCTTC
CASSNLAGVSLF
>NA|TRBV5-4|TRBJ2-6|18|TRBD1
TGTGCCAGCAGCTCCGCCGGGACAGGGGTTCCTGGGGCCAACGTCCTGACTTTC
CASSSAGTGVPGANVLTF
>NA|TRBV11-2|TRBJ1-2|13|TRBD1
TGTGCCAGCAGCCAAGACAGGGGTCGGGGCTACACCTTC
CASSQDRGRGYTF
>few|TRBV6-5|TRBJ1-1|14|NA
TGTGCCAGCAGGGGATCGGACAGGAACACTGAAGCTTTCTTT
CASRGSDRNTEAFF
>NA|TRBV6-2/TRBV6-3|TRBJ2-1|15|NA
TGTGCCAGCAGTATCTGGGGAGAAACCTACAATGAGCAGTTCTTC
CASSIWGETYNEQFF
>few|TRBV14|TRBJ1-4|15|TRBD1
TGTGCCAGCAGCCGCCTGACAGGGGTCGGCGAAAAACTGTTTTTT
CASSRLTGVGEKLFF
>once|TRBV19|TRBJ2-5|15|NA
TGTGCCAGTAGTATAGCGTCCGAGGCAGGGGAGACCCAGTACTTC
CASSIASEAGETQYF
>few|TRBV28|TRBJ2-7|14|TRBD2
TGTGCCAGCGGGGGAGCGGGAGGTCACTACGAGCAGTACTTC
CASGGAGGHYEQYF
>NA|TRBV29-1|TRBJ2-7|13|NA
TGCAGCGTTGAAGGCCACAGCTCCTACGAGCAGTACTTC
CSVEGHSSYEQYF